This T cell receptor (beta chain) was obtained from a study of blood T cell repertoires in COVID-19. About the study: Researchers got acute and convalescent COVID-19 samples from the United States, Italy and Spain.

Original methodology: Cell counts per sample came from amplifying reference gene primers. The method was immunoSEQ multiplex PCR; TCRdb's version includes in-frame clones alone and lacks a portion of them. V and J calls and clone size follow that table, whereas D and trimming were derived from the DNA. Found here are 150,000 to 200,000 clones, approximately 87% of them singletons; the top ten hold approximately 10%. Seattle researchers signed up patients amid active infection and tracked them longitudinally. Trimming left V 3 bases short and J 1 base short, with 21 bases between. This CDR3 is built from 18 residues. The germline V gene has CDR1 SGDLS and CDR2 YYNGEE.

The chain is built from TRBV9 and TRBJ2-3; the D gene is possibly TRBD1 (6 bases). This sequence was found in a woman in her 70s with COVID-19, enrolled during active disease. Specimen: peripheral blood. CDR3 residues: CASSARDTRLQGTDTQYF. CDR3 nucleotides: TGTGCCAGCAGCGCCCGGGACACCAGATTGCAAGGCACAGATACGCAGTATTTT.